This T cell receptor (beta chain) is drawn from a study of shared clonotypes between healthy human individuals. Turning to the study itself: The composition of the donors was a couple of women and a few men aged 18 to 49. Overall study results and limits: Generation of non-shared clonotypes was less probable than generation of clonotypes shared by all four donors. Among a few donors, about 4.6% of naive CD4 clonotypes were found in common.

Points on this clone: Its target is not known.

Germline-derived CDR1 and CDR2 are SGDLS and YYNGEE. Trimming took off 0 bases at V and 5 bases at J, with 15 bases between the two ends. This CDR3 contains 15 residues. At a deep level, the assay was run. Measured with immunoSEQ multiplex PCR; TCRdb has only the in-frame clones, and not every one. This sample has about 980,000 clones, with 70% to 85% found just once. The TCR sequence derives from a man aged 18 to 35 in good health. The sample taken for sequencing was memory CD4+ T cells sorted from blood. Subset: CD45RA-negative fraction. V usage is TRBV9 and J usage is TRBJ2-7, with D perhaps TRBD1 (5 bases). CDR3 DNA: TGTGCCAGCAGCGTAGATGGCAGGGCTTTTGACGAGCAGTACTTC. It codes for CASSVDGRAFDEQYF.